This passage covers 7 T cell receptor beta chains from one sample sequenced in a study of breast tumors, draining lymph nodes, adjacent tissues. Breast cancer patients provided tissue from their axillary draining lymph nodes. TCRdb independently ran MiXCR on the multiplex PCR reads; one entry per CDR3 protein. The table includes 80,000 to 130,000 distinct CDR3 sequences, 20% to 25% detected once. The material sequenced was axillary lymph node tissue. These receptors all stem from a female donor with breast cancer. Some clones in this sample may be carry-over from other donors' samples.

This clonotype was seen a handful of times. This may arise from a read error, as a much more abundant clone is one base away. The rearrangement links TRBV2 to TRBJ1-4; D ambiguous. CDR1 SNHLY and CDR2 FYNNEI come from the germline V gene. This CDR3 has 13 amino acids. The CDR3 reads CASSGRQNEELFF. The DNA for the CDR3 is TGTGCCAGCAGTGGGCGGCAGAATGAAGAACTGTTTTTT.

This clonotype was observed many times. The rearrangement joins TRBV27 to TRBJ1-5; a weak D match, TRBD1 (5 bases). Per germline, CDR1 MNHEY and CDR2 SMNVEV (reference sequence). This CDR3 is built from 13 residues. The V end was cut by 6 bases, the J end by 6 bases, with 12 bases between. As DNA, the CDR3 is TGTGCCAGCAGGGACCCGGGGGGTCAGCCCCAGCATTTT. It yields the protein CASRDPGGQPQHF.

This clonotype was seen ten or more times. The V and J genes are TRBV24-1 and TRBJ2-3; no reliable D call. Trimming pared 3 bases from V and 2 bases from J, leaving 11 bases between. The germline gives CDR1 KGHDR, CDR2 SFDVKD. There are 15 residues in the CDR3. Here the CDR3 DNA reads TGTGCCACCAGTGATGGGCGCCAACTCACAGATACGCAGTATTTT. Its protein product is CATSDGRQLTDTQYF.

This clonotype occurred a few times. This chain links TRBV6-2 or TRBV6-3 with TRBJ1-4; 10 bases match TRBD1. This CDR3 is 18 amino acids long. Per germline, CDR1 MNHEY and CDR2 SVGEGT. Unmatched junction bases numbered 13, after V lost 2 bases and J lost 7 bases. The CDR3 DNA sequence: TGTGCCAGCAGTTACCCCCGGGACAGGGGAGACAATTTTGAAAAACTGTTTTTT. It encodes CASSYPRDRGDNFEKLFF.

The chain combines TRBV11-2 with TRBJ2-1; unclear D gene. Trimming removed 1 base at V and 6 bases at J, with 7 bases between. Per the germline V gene, CDR1 is SGHAT and CDR2 is FQNNGV. The CDR3 runs 13 residues. CDR3 bases: TGTGCCAGCAGCTTAGCGAAAGGCAATGAGCAGTTCTTC. It codes for CASSLAKGNEQFF.

The sample holds many counts of this clonotype. V is TRBV6-5 and J is TRBJ1-5, with 7 positions matching TRBD1. The CDR3 contains 15 residues. Germline V CDR1 and CDR2: MNHEY, SVGAGI. V lost 6 bases and J lost 2; bases outside the gene matches: 7. The CDR3 sequence is CASRAGGIGNQPQHF. The CDR3 bases are TGTGCCAGCAGAGCAGGGGGAATAGGCAATCAGCCCCAGCATTTT.

This chain connects TRBV27 to TRBJ2-1; 8 nucleotides align to TRBD1. CDR1 and CDR2 (germline): MNHEY, SMNVEV (reference sequence). The length of the CDR3 is 16 residues. V lost 6 bases to trimming and J lost 5 bases; unmatched junction nucleotides: 12. The CDR3 coding sequence is TGTGCCAGCAGCCCCAGGACAGGGAAAGGAGACAATGAGCAGTTCTTC. This encodes CASSPRTGKGDNEQFF.